The rows below give T cell receptor beta chains drawn from one sample of a study of blood T cell repertoires in COVID-19. Libraries were prepared by immunoSEQ multiplex PCR; TCRdb keeps only in-frame clonotypes and omits some of them. The repertoire holds around 170,000 clones, with approximately 80% as singletons. Sequencing was carried out using peripheral blood. Receptors were obtained from a woman aged 60-70 years with acute or convalescent COVID-19. The CDR3 runs from the conserved cysteine through the conserved F or W. Each record gives: D gene, V gene, clone size, J gene, CDR3 DNA, CDR3 protein. The D gene is left open where the match is weak. Only some rows state a clone size, as once, few, many or a class for expanded clones.

NA,TRBV20-1,NA,TRBJ2-2,TGCAGTGCTAGTTCAGGGGTGTTATCCGGGGAGCTGTTTTTT,CSASSGVLSGELFF
NA,TRBV7-6,few,TRBJ1-2,TGTGCCAGCAGCTTAGGCGGGGGCGGCACATCCTATGGCTACACCTTC,CASSLGGGGTSYGYTF
TRBD1,TRBV5-4,NA,TRBJ1-1,TGTGCCAGCAGCGCCCGGGACAGGGGCCCGGCGGCTTTCTTT,CASSARDRGPAAFF
NA,TRBV7-2,few,TRBJ2-5,TGTGCCAGCAGCTTAAGAGCGGATCAAGAGACCCAGTACTTC,CASSLRADQETQYF
TRBD1,TRBV7-2,NA,TRBJ1-1,TGTGCCAGCAGCTTAAGGATCGGACAGGGGTTGAGCACTGAAGCTTTCTTT,CASSLRIGQGLSTEAFF
NA,TRBV6-1,NA,TRBJ1-5,TGTGCCAGCAGTGTTAGTCGGGGGATTCGCAATCAGCCCCAGCATTTT,CASSVSRGIRNQPQHF
NA,TRBV27,NA,TRBJ2-1,TGTGCCAGCAGAACCCCCCTCATAGCTGAGCAGTTCTTC,CASRTPLIAEQFF
TRBD1,TRBV3-1/TRBV3-2,NA,TRBJ1-5,TGTGCCAGCAGCCGACAGGGGGGAGATCAGCCCCAGCATTTT,CASSRQGGDQPQHF
NA,TRBV10-3,NA,TRBJ1-2,TGTGCCATCAGTGGTACAGGGTCAGGCTACACCTTC,CAISGTGSGYTF
NA,TRBV7-9,NA,TRBJ2-5,TGTGCCAGCAGCCTTGGGGCAGGGGAAATCCAAGAGACCCAGTACTTC,CASSLGAGEIQETQYF
NA,TRBV6-5,once,TRBJ2-5,TGTGCCAGCAGTCCTTATAGCCAAGAGACCCAGTACTTC,CASSPYSQETQYF
NA,TRBV5-1,NA,TRBJ2-6,TGCGCCAGCAGCTTGGAAACCCTGTCGACAGGCGGCTCTGGGGCCAACGTCCTGACTTTC,CASSLETLSTGGSGANVLTF
TRBD1,TRBV18,NA,TRBJ2-5,TGTGCCAGCTCACCGCAGAAGGGACAGGGGGCGACCCAGTACTTC,CASSPQKGQGATQYF
NA,TRBV4-1,NA,TRBJ1-5,TGCGCCAGCAGCCAAGAACTAGCCAGGGTTGGACAGCCCCAGCATTTT,CASSQELARVGQPQHF
NA,TRBV5-1,few,TRBJ1-4,TGCGCCAGCAGCGATGCGGGGGGCAAAGAAAAACTGTTTTTT,CASSDAGGKEKLFF
TRBD1,TRBV6-5,NA,TRBJ2-7,TGTGCCAGCAGCTGGGACAGTCCCTACGAGCAGTACTTC,CASSWDSPYEQYF
NA,TRBV4-2,NA,TRBJ1-2,TGTGCCAGCAGCCAAGAGGGGAGCGGGGGCTACACCTTC,CASSQEGSGGYTF
NA,TRBV7-2,NA,TRBJ2-7,TGTGCCAGCAGCTTAGAACCAGCGAGCTACGAGCAGTACTTC,CASSLEPASYEQYF
TRBD1,TRBV30,NA,TRBJ1-6,TGTGCCTGGAGCCCGGACAGGGGGCATAGCTCCTATAATTCACCCCTCCACTTT,CAWSPDRGHSSYNSPLHF
TRBD1,TRBV24-1,once,TRBJ2-7,TGTGCCTCAAGCAGGGGGAAAGGGCGCGAGCAGTACTTC,CASSRGKGREQYF
NA,TRBV3-1/TRBV3-2,few,TRBJ2-2,TGTGCCAGCAGCCAAGAGCGGGGCCTGGGGGAGCTGTTTTTT,CASSQERGLGELFF
NA,TRBV30,NA,TRBJ1-2,TGTGCCTGGAGTGTACCCGTTGCGGTCGTTGGTGGCTACACCTTC,CAWSVPVAVVGGYTF
TRBD2,TRBV6-6,once,TRBJ2-1,TGTGCCAGCAGCCAAGGACTAGCGGGGGACAATGAGCAGTTCTTC,CASSQGLAGDNEQFF
TRBD2,TRBV6-4,NA,TRBJ2-1,TGTGCCAGCAGTGCGGGACTAGCGGCCTACAATGAGCAGTTCTTC,CASSAGLAAYNEQFF
NA,TRBV30,few,TRBJ1-1,TGTGCCTGGTCCTACAGGGTGAACACTGAAGCTTTCTTT,CAWSYRVNTEAFF
TRBD1,TRBV27,NA,TRBJ1-3,TGTGCCAGCAGTCCTTACCGGGACAGGGGACCTGGAAACACCATATATTTT,CASSPYRDRGPGNTIYF
NA,TRBV5-3,NA,TRBJ2-3,TGTGCCAGAAGCTTGGTTGCGCGAGGGCCAGATACGCAGTATTTT,CARSLVARGPDTQYF
NA,TRBV19,once,TRBJ1-4,TGTGCCAGTAGTATGGGGGGTGCTAATGAAAAACTGTTTTTT,CASSMGGANEKLFF
TRBD1,TRBV6-1,NA,TRBJ2-1,TGTGCCAGCAGTGGGAGACAGGGGACCGCGGTCACCAATGAGCAGTTCTTC,CASSGRQGTAVTNEQFF
TRBD1,TRBV10-3,once,TRBJ1-2,TGTGCCATCAGTGCTGACAGGGCTTGGGATGGCTACACCTTC,CAISADRAWDGYTF
NA,TRBV7-9,NA,TRBJ2-3,TGTGCCAGCAGCCTCCAAGGACTAAACACAGATACGCAGTATTTT,CASSLQGLNTDTQYF
NA,TRBV7-2,NA,TRBJ2-5,TGTGCCAGCAGCGTCTATCGTAGGGGAGAGACCCAGTACTTC,CASSVYRRGETQYF
NA,TRBV11-2,NA,TRBJ1-1,TGTGCCAGCAGCTTAGCGTTGAACACTGAAGCTTTCTTT,CASSLALNTEAFF
TRBD1,TRBV14,NA,TRBJ2-6,TGTGCCAGCAGCCAACTCCGGGACAGGAGGATCTCTGGGGCCAACGTCCTGACTTTC,CASSQLRDRRISGANVLTF